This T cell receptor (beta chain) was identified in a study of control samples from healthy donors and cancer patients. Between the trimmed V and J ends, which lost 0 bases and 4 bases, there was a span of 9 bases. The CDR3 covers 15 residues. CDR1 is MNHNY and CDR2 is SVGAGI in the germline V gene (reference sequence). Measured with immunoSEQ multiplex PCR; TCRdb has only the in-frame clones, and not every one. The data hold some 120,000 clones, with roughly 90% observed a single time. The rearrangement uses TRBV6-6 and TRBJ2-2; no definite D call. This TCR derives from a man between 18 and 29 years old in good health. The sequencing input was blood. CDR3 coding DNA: TGTGCCAGCAGTTACTCGACCCAGACCACCGGGGAGCTGTTTTTT. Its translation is CASSYSTQTTGELFF.